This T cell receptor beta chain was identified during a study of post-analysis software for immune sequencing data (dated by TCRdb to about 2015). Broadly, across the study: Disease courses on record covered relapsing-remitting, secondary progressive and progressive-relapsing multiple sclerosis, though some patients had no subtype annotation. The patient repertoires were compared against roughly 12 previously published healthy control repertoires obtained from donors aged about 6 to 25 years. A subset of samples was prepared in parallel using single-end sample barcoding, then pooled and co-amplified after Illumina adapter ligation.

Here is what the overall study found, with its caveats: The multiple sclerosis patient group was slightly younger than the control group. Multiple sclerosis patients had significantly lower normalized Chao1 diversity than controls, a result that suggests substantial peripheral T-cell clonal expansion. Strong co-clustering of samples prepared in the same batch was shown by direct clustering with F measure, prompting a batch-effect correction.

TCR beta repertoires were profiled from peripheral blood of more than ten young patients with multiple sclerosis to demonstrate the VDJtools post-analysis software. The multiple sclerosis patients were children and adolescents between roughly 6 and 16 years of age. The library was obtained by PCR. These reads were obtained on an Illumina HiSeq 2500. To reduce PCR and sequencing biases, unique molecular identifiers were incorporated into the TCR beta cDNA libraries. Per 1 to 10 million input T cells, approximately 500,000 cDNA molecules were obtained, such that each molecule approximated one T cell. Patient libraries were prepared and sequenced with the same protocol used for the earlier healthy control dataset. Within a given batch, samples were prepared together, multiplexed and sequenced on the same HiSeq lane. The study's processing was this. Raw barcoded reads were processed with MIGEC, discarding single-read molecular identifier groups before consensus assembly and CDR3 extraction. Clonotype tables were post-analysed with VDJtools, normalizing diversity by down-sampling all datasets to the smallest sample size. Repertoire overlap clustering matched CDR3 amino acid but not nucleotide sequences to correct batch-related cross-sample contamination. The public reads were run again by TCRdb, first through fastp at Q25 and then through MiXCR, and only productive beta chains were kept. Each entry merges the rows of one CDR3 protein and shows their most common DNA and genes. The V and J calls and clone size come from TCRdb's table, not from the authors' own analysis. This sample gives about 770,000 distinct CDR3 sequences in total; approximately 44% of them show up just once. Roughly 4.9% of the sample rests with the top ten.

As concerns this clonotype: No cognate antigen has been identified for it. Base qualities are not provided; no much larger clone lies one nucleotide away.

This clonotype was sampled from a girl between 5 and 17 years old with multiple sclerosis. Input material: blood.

Read as DNA, the sequence is TGTGCCAGCAGCCCCGAGGGCGGGGGGTACAATGAGCAGTTCTTC. Its protein is CASSPEGGGYNEQFF. The rearranged chain carries TRBV9 and TRBJ2-1, with 8 bases aligning to TRBD2. Trimming removed 4 bases from V and 4 bases from J; the gene matches leave 7 bases unexplained. The CDR3 runs 15 residues from the cysteine to the phenylalanine. Just the 45-base CDR3 DNA is kept, in frame starting at base 1. Per the germline V gene, SGDLS is the CDR1 and YYNGEE is the CDR2.